These 6 T cell receptor beta chains share one sample of origin, sequenced in a study of technical replicates of blood from several donors. Data came from immunoSEQ multiplex PCR; TCRdb stores just in-frame clones and leaves some out. The sample yields some 74,000 clones, under 98% seen once. The sequenced sample consisted of T cells isolated from PBMCs. These receptors were obtained from a human donor in good health.

This clone appeared once. This rearrangement joins TRBV28 to TRBJ1-5; possible D gene TRBD1, 5 bases. Germline CDR1 reads MDHEN; CDR2 reads SYDVKM. The V and J ends lost 5 bases and 3 bases respectively, with 17 bases between them. The CDR3 has 16 amino acids. CDR3: CASSLPGRGHNQPQHF. CDR3 sequence (DNA): TGTGCCAGCAGTCTACCAGGGCGCGGTCACAATCAGCCCCAGCATTTT.

V gene TRBV6-5 combines with J gene TRBJ2-2; the D is unclear. The V gene lost 0 bases and the J gene lost 7 bases, with 6 bases spanning the gap. Germline V gene data show CDR1 as MNHEY and CDR2 as SVGAGI. CDR3 length: 13 amino acids. The CDR3 DNA reads TGTGCCAGCAGTTACTCCCACGGCGGGGAGCTGTTTTTT. Its protein is CASSYSHGGELFF.

The chain combines TRBV9 with TRBJ2-3; D is undetermined. Trimming took 2 bases from V and 2 from J, leaving 9 bases between them. The CDR3 length is 14 residues. Per the germline V gene, CDR1 is SGDLS and CDR2 is YYNGEE. The CDR3 DNA sequence: TGTGCCAGCAGCGTTCGCGGATACACAGATACGCAGTATTTT. This translates into CASSVRGYTDTQYF.

The rearrangement uses TRBV5-6 and TRBJ2-1; 10 nucleotides line up with TRBD2. The CDR3 totals 17 residues. The trim removed 2 bases at V and 9 bases at J, leaving 14 bases unmatched. Germline V CDR1 and CDR2: SGHDT, YYEEEE. The DNA for the CDR3 is TGTGCCAGCAGCTTCTATACGGGAGCGGGAGGGCCCGCTGAGCAGTTCTTC. Translated: CASSFYTGAGGPAEQFF.

V usage is TRBV5-1 and J usage is TRBJ2-7; D is ambiguous. The germline CDR1 and CDR2 sequences are SGHRS and YFSETQ. This CDR3 contains 13 residues. Trimming removed 0 bases at V and 6 bases at J, with 10 bases between. This CDR3 reads CASSLGTTVEQYF. The DNA for the CDR3 is TGCGCCAGCAGCTTGGGAACTACTGTCGAGCAGTACTTC.

The chain has TRBV5-1 and TRBJ2-7, with 10 bases lining up with TRBD1. CDR3 size: 14 residues. Germline CDR1 and CDR2: SGHRS and YFSETQ. The V gene end was trimmed by 4 bases and the J gene end by 1 base; junction bases not matched to a gene: 2. The CDR3 region is CASSMGQGSYEQYF. CDR3 DNA sequence: TGCGCCAGCAGCATGGGACAGGGGTCCTACGAGCAGTACTTC. Based on the CDR3 plus reference TRBV5-1 and TRBJ2-7, the full variable domain is KAGVTQTPRYLIKTRGQQVTLSCSPISGHRSVSWYQQTPGQGLQFLFEYFSETQRNKGNFPGRFSGRQFSNSRSEMNVSTLELGDSALYLCASSMGQGSYEQYFGPGTRLTVT.